This TCR beta chain is drawn from a study of cytomegalovirus exposure and HLA in healthy donors. The sample holds a few counts of this clone. Its antigen is unidentified. With 60 Vbeta and 13 Jbeta primers, the PCR was carried out. Measured with immunoSEQ multiplex PCR; TCRdb has only the in-frame clones, and not every one. The data show 90,000 to 120,000 clones, around 73% seen once. Findings and limits, study-wide: A highly shared variant cluster was judged a likely technical artifact.

The CDR3 sequence is 14 residues long. Trimming cost V 3 bases and J 3 bases; bases outside gene matches: 0. CDR1 and CDR2 (germline): LGHNT, FRNRAP. This TCR derives from a young man in good health and CMV-seronegative. The chain is built from TRBV12-5 and TRBJ2-3; 10 bases are shared with TRBD2. The source material was PBMCs. CDR3 sequence (DNA): TGTGCTAGTGGTTTTAGCGGGGGGACAGATACGCAGTATTTT. Translated, it gives CASGFSGGTDTQYF.